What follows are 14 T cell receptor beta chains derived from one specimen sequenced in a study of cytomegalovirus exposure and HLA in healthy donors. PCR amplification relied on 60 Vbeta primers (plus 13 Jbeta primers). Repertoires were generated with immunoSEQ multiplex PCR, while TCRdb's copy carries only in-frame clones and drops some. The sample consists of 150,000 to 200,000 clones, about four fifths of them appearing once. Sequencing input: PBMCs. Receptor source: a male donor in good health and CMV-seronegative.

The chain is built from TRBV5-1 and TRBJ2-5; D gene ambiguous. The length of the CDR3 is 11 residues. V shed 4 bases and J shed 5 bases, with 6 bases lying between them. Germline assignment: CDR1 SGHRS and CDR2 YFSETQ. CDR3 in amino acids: CASSGEETQYF. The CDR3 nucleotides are TGCGCCAGCAGCGGTGAGGAGACCCAGTACTTC.

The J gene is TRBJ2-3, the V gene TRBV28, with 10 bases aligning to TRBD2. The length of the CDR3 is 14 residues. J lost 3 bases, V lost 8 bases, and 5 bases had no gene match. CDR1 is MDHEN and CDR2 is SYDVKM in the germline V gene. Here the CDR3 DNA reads TGTGCCAGCGTGCCTAGCGGGAGTACAGATACGCAGTATTTT. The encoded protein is CASVPSGSTDTQYF.

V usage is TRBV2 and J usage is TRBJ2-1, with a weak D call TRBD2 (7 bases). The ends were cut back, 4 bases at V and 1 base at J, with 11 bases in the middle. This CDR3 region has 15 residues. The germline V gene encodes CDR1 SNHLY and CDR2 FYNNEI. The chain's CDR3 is CASSARGASYNEQFF. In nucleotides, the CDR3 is TGTGCCAGCAGTGCCCGGGGGGCGTCCTACAATGAGCAGTTCTTC.

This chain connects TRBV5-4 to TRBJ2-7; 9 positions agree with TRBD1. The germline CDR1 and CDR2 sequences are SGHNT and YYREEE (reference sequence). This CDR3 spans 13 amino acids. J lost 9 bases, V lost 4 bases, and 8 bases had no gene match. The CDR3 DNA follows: TGTGCCAGCAGCGATCCGGGACAGGGAGCGCAGTACTTC. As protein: CASSDPGQGAQYF.

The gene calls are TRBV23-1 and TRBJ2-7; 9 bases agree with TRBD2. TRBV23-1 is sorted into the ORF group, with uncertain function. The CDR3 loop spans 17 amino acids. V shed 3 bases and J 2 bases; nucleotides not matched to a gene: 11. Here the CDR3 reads CASSHAGGTERPYEQYF. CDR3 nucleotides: TGCGCCAGCAGTCACGCGGGAGGGACAGAAAGACCCTACGAGCAGTACTTC.

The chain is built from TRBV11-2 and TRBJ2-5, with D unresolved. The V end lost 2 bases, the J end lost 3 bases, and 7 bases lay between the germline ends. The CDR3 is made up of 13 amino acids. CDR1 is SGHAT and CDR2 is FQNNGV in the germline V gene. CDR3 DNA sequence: TGTGCCAGCAGCTTATGGCCCAAAGAGACCCAGTACTTC. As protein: CASSLWPKETQYF. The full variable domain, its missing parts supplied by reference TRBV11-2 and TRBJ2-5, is EAGVAQSPRYKIIEKRQSVAFWCNPISGHATLYWYQQILGQGPKLLIQFQNNGVVDDSQLPKDRFSAERLKGVDSTLKIQPAKLEDSAVYLCASSLWPKETQYFGPGTRLLVL.

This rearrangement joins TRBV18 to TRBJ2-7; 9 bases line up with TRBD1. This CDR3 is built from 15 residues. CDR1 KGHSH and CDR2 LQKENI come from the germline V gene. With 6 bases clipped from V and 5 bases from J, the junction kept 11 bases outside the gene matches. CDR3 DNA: TGTGCCAGCTCGGCCGGGACAGGGTTCCCCCACGAGCAGTACTTC. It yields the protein CASSAGTGFPHEQYF.

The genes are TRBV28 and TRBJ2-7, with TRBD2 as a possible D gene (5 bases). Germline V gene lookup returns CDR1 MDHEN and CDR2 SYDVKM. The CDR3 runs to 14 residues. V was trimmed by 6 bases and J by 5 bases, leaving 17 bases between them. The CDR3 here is CASSPRGPRHEQYF. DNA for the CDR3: TGTGCCAGCAGCCCTCGAGGGCCACGCCACGAGCAGTACTTC.

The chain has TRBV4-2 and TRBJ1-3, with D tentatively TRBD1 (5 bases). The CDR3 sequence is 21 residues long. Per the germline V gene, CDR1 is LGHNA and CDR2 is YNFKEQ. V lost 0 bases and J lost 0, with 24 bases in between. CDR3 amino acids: CASSQEYNAAGRVSSGNTIYF. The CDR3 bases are TGTGCCAGCAGCCAAGAGTATAACGCGGCCGGCAGGGTGTCCTCTGGAAACACCATATATTTT.

CDR3 DNA sequence: TGTGCCAGCAGCTTGGCGGGACTTCCCGGGAACACTGAAGCTTTCTTT. Residues: CASSLAGLPGNTEAFF. The genes are TRBV5-6 and TRBJ1-1; tentatively, D is TRBD1 (5 bases). CDR1 is SGHDT and CDR2 is YYEEEE in the germline V gene. The CDR3 contains 16 residues. Trimming stripped 0 bases from V and 1 base from J, with 13 bases between.

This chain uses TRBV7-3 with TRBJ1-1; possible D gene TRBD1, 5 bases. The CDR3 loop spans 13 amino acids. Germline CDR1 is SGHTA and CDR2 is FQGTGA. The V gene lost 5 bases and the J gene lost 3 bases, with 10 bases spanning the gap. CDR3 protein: CASSPSGDTEAFF. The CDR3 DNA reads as TGTGCCAGCAGCCCCTCGGGGGACACTGAAGCTTTCTTT.

As DNA, the CDR3 is TGTGCCAGCAGCTTGGTGGCGGGGGGGAAAAACCAAGAGACCCAGTACTTC. It yields the protein CASSLVAGGKNQETQYF. The chain recombines TRBV5-6 with TRBJ2-5, with 9 bases identical to TRBD2. The CDR3 extends over 17 amino acids. CDR1 and CDR2 from the germline V gene are SGHDT and YYEEEE. V gave up 0 bases and J gave up 0 bases; unmatched junction bases: 6.

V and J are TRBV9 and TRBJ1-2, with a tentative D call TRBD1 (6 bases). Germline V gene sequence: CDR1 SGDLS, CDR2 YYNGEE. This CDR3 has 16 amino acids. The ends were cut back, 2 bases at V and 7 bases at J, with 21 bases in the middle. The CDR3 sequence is CASSVQSRDRGGGYTF. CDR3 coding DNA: TGTGCCAGCAGCGTCCAAAGCCGAGACAGAGGGGGTGGCTACACCTTC.

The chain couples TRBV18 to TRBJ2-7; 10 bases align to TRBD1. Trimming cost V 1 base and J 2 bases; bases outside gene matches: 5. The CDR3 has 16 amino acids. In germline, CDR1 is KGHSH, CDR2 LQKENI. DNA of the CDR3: TGTGCCAGCTCACCACTGACAGGGGGCCTACCCTACGAGCAGTACTTC. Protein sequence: CASSPLTGGLPYEQYF.